A single sample gave rise to the 5 T cell receptor beta chains below, sequenced in a study of blood T cell repertoires in COVID-19. Here immunoSEQ multiplex PCR was the method, and the copy in TCRdb shows in-frame clones only, minus some. The data show over 200,000 clones, approximately 82% seen once. The sequenced sample consisted of peripheral blood. Receptors were obtained from a woman between 65 and 79 years old with active or convalescent COVID-19.

The chain recombines TRBV4-3 with TRBJ1-5; no definite D call. The CDR3 contains 12 residues. Germline V lookup: CDR1 LGHNA, CDR2 YSLEER. V lost 1 base to trimming and J lost 5 bases, with 3 bases between them. The DNA for the CDR3 is TGCGCCAGCAGCCAAGGAGATCAGCCCCAGCATTTT. Protein product: CASSQGDQPQHF.

The chain couples TRBV18 to TRBJ2-3, with D possibly matching TRBD1 (7 bases). The germline gives CDR1 KGHSH, CDR2 LQKENI. This CDR3 region has 19 residues. With 2 bases removed from V and 4 bases from J, the gap between germline ends came to 25 bases. The CDR3 reads CASSPNGGQRESQADTQYF. CDR3 sequence (DNA): TGTGCCAGCTCACCAAACGGGGGACAGAGAGAGTCGCAGGCAGATACGCAGTATTTT.

The gene calls are TRBV10-3 and TRBJ2-7; D might be TRBD1 (6 bases). Germline V gives CDR1 ENHRY, CDR2 SYGVKD. The CDR3 has 14 amino acids. Trimming cost V 7 bases and J 5 bases, with 18 bases left between them. The CDR3 loop reads CAIKEMGANDEQYF. In DNA form, the CDR3 reads TGTGCCATCAAGGAGATGGGGGCAAACGACGAGCAGTACTTC.

The chain joins TRBV3-1 (or the pseudogene TRBV3-2) to TRBJ1-1; no definite D call. V was clipped by 3 bases and J by 4 bases, with 30 bases between them. Germline-derived CDR1 and CDR2 are LGHDT and YNNKEL (reference sequence). The CDR3 spans 20 residues. The CDR3 spells CASSHTLTRENKTMCTEAFF. Written as DNA, the CDR3 is TGTGCCAGCAGCCATACCCTGACAAGGGAGAACAAGACAATGTGCACTGAAGCTTTCTTT.

The chain links TRBV2 to TRBJ1-4; a possible D gene is TRBD1 (5 bases). The CDR3 consists of 14 residues. V was cut by 6 bases and J by 8 bases, with 16 bases left in between. Germline V gives CDR1 SNHLY, CDR2 FYNNEI. The CDR3 DNA reads as TGTGCCAGCAGCCCCGGGACTGCGGTCGAAAAACTGTTTTTT. Translating it yields CASSPGTAVEKLFF.